Listed here is a single T cell receptor (beta chain). The CDR3 length is 14 residues. Germline V lookup: CDR1 LNHDA, CDR2 SQIVND (reference sequence). V lost 3 bases, J lost 5 bases, and 11 bases lay in between. These data belong to a study of cytomegalovirus exposure and HLA in healthy donors. With 60 Vbeta and 13 Jbeta primers, the PCR was carried out. TCRdb's table, derived via immunoSEQ multiplex PCR, lists solely in-frame clones and lacks some. The data contain fewer than 250,000 clones, roughly 79% of them singletons. The clonotype was recovered from a man aged 18 to 35 in good health and CMV-seronegative. The sequenced sample was PBMCs. The chain employs TRBV19 and TRBJ2-1; D is unclear. The CDR3 nucleotides read TGTGCCAGTAGTATTCCTAGTTCCGACAATGAGCAGTTCTTC. Translating gives CASSIPSSDNEQFF.